These T cell receptor beta chains were read from a single sample in a study of blood T cells in healthy people across ages. TCRdb re-called the 5' RACE reads through MiXCR, storing one row per CDR3 protein. Of about 830,000 distinct CDR3 sequences in the sample, about 62% were seen once. Material: blood. These TCRs come from a man aged 25 to 40 in good health. CDR3s include the opening cysteine and the closing phenylalanine or tryptophan. Fields, in order: CDR3 DNA, CDR3 protein, J gene, CDR3 length, clone size, D gene, V gene. A D gene is named only where the DNA matches it firmly. Only some rows state a clone size, as once, few, many or a class for expanded clones.

TGTGCCAGCAGCTTAAGCCCCCGGGGGGCGCCCCAAGAGACCCAGTACTTC CASSLSPRGAPQETQYF TRBJ2-5 17 - - TRBV7-3
TGTGCCAGCAGCCAAGGGAGTACCTCCACTCAGTTCTTC CASSQGSTSTQFF TRBJ2-1 13 - - TRBV3-1
TGTGCCAGCAGCTTCCTGGACTGGGGGTACGAGCAGTACTTC CASSFLDWGYEQYF TRBJ2-7 14 - - TRBV7-9
TGCAGTGCTAGAGTAGGGACTAGCGGCTACAATGAGCAGTTCTTC CSARVGTSGYNEQFF TRBJ2-1 15 once TRBD2 TRBV20-1
TGTGCCCGCAAAGGTCGGGCGGAGACCCAGTACTTC CARKGRAETQYF TRBJ2-5 12 few - TRBV21-1
TGTGCCAGCAGTGCTAGAGCTGGAAACACCATATATTTT CASSARAGNTIYF TRBJ1-3 13 once - TRBV25-1
TGTGCCTTAAACGGGGGACCCGGTCAGCCCCAGCATTTT CALNGGPGQPQHF TRBJ1-5 13 - - TRBV30
TGTGCCAGCAGTGACAAGGAGGTTGATACGCAGTATTTT CASSDKEVDTQYF TRBJ2-3 13 - - TRBV6-2/TRBV6-3
TGCAGCGTTGATCAAGCGGGGGGGCGGTTTGAGCAGTTCTTC CSVDQAGGRFEQFF TRBJ2-1 14 - TRBD2 TRBV29-1
TGCAGCGTTGACGGGCGACAGACCAATTTAGCGGGGGTCTACAATGAGCAGTTCTTC CSVDGRQTNLAGVYNEQFF TRBJ2-1 19 - TRBD2 TRBV29-1
TGTACCAGCAGCTCCCCTAACAGCGGGGGGGCCGAAGAGCAGTACTTC CTSSSPNSGGAEEQYF TRBJ2-7 16 - TRBD2 TRBV7-6
TGTGCCAGCAGCGCTCTTAGACTAGCGGGTTCCTACAATGAGCAGTTCTTC CASSALRLAGSYNEQFF TRBJ2-1 17 - TRBD2 TRBV7-9
TGTGCCATCAGTGAATTATACGAGCAGTACTTC CAISELYEQYF TRBJ2-7 11 few - TRBV10-3